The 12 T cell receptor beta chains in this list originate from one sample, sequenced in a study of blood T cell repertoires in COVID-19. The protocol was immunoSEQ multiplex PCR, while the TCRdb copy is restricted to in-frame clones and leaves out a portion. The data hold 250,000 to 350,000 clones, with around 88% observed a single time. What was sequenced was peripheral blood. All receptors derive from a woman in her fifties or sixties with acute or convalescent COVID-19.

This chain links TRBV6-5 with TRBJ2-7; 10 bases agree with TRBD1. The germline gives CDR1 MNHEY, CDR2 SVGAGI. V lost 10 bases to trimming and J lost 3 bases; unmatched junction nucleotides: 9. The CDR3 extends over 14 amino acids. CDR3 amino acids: CATSAGTGDYEQYF. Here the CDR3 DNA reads TGTGCCACCAGCGCCGGGACAGGGGACTACGAGCAGTACTTC.

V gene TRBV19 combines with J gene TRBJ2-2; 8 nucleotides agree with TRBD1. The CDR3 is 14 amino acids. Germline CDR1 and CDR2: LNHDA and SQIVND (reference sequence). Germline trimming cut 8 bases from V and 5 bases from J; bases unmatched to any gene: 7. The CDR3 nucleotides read TGTGCCAGTGAAAACAGGGGGTTGACCGGGGAGCTGTTTTTT. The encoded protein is CASENRGLTGELFF.

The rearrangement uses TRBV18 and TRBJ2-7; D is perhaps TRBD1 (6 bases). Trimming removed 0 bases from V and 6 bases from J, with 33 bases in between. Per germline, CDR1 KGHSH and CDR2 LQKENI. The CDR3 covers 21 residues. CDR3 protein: CASSPPPHWTGTRLSWGEQYF. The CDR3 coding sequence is TGTGCCAGCTCACCACCTCCCCATTGGACCGGGACAAGGCTTTCCTGGGGCGAGCAGTACTTC.

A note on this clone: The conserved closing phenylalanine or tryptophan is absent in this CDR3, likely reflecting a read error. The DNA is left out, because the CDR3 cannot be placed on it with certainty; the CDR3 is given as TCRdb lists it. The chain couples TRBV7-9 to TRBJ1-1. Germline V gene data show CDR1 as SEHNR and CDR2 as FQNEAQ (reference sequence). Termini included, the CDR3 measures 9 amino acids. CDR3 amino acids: CASSLGRRV.

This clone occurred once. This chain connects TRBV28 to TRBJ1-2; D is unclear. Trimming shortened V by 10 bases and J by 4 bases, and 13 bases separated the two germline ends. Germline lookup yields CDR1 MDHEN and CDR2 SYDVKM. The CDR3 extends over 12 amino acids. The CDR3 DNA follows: TGTGCCATTCCATCAGGCACCTATGGCTACACCTTC. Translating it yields CAIPSGTYGYTF.

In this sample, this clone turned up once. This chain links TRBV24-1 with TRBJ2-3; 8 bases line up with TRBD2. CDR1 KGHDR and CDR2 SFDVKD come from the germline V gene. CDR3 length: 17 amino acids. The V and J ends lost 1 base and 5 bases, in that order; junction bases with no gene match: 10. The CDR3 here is CATSDFKAGDYIDTQYF. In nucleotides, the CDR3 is TGTGCCACCAGTGATTTTAAAGCGGGGGACTATATAGATACGCAGTATTTT.

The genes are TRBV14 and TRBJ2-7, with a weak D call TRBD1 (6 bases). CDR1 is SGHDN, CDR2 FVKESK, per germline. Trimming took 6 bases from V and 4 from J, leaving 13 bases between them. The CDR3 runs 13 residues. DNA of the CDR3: TGTGCCAGCAGTTACCTACAGGGTTACGAGCAGTACTTC. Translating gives CASSYLQGYEQYF.

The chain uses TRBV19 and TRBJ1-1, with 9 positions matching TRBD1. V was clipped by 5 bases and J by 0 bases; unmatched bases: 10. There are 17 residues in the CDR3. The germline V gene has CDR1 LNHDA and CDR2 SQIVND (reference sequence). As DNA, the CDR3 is TGTGCCAGTAGTTCGCTCCGGACAGGGGCCTTGAACACTGAAGCTTTCTTT. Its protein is CASSSLRTGALNTEAFF.

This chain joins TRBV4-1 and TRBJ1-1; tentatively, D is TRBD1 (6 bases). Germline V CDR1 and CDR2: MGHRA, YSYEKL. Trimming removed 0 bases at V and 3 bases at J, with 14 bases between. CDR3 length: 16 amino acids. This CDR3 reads CASSQDPGGRDTEAFF. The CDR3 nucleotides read TGCGCCAGCAGCCAAGATCCGGGGGGGCGAGACACTGAAGCTTTCTTT.

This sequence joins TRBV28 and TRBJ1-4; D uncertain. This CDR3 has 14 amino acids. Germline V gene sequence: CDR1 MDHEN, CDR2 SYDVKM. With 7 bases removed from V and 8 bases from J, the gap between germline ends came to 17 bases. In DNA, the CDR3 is TGTGCCAGCACCGGTTCCCCAGGTCACGAAAAACTGTTTTTT. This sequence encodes CASTGSPGHEKLFF.

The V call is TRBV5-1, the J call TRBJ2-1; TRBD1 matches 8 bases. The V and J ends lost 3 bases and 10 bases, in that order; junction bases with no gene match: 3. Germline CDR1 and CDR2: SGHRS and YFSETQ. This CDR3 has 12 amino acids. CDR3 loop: CASSWTGREQFF. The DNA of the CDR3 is TGCGCCAGCAGCTGGACAGGGCGGGAGCAGTTCTTC.

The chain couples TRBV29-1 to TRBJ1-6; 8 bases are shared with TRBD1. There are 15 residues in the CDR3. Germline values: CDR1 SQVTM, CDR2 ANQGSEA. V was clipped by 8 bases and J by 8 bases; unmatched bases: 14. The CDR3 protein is CSCLVSATGDSPLHF. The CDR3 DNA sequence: TGCAGCTGCCTTGTTTCTGCGACAGGGGATTCACCCCTCCACTTT.